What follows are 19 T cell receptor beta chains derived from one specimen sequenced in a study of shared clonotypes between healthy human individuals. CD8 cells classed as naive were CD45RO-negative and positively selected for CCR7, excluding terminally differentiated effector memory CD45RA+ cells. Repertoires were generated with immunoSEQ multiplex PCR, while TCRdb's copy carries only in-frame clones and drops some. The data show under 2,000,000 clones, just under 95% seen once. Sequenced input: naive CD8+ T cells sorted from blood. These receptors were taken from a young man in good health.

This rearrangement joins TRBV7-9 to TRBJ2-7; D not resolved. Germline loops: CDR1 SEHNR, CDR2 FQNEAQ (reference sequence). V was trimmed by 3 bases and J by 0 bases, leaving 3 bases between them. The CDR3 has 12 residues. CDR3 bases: TGTGCCAGCAGCTTCATCTCCTACGAGCAGTACTTC. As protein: CASSFISYEQYF.

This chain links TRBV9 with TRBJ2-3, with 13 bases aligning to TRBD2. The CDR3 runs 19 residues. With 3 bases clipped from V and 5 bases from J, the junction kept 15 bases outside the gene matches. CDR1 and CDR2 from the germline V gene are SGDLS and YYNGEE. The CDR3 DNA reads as TGTGCCAGCAGCGGAGGCGTACTAGCGGGAGGGCCGGGGGGAGATACGCAGTATTTT. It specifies CASSGGVLAGGPGGDTQYF.

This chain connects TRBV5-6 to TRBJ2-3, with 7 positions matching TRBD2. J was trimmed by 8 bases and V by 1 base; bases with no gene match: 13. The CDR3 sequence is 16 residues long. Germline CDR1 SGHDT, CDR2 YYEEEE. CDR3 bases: TGTGCCAGCAGCTTGACGAGGGAGGGCCTAAGGGGTACGCAGTATTTT. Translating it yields CASSLTREGLRGTQYF. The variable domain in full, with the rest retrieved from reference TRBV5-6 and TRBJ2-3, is DAGVTQSPTHLIKTRGQQVTLRCSPKSGHDTVSWYQQALGQGPQFIFQYYEEEERQRGNFPDRFSGHQFPNYSSELNVNALLLGDSALYLCASSLTREGLRGTQYFGPGTRLTVL.

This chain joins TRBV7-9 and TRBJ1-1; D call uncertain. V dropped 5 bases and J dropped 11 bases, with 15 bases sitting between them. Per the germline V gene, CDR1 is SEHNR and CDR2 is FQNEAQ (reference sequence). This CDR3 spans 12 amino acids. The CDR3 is CASSPYSEEAFF. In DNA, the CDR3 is TGTGCCAGCAGCCCCTATTCCGAGGAGGCTTTCTTT.

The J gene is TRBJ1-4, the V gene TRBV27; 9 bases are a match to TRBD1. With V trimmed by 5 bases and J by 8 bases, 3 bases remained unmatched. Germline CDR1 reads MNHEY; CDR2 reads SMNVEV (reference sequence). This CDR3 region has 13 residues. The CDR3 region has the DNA TGTGCCAGCAGTGGGACAGGGCCGGAAAAACTGTTTTTT. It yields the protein CASSGTGPEKLFF.

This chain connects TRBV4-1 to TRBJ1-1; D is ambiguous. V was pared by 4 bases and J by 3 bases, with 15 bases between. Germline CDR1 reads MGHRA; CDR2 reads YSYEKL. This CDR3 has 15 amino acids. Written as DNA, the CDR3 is TGCGCCAGCAGCCCCCAGGATGCGCCCGACACTGAAGCTTTCTTT. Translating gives CASSPQDAPDTEAFF.

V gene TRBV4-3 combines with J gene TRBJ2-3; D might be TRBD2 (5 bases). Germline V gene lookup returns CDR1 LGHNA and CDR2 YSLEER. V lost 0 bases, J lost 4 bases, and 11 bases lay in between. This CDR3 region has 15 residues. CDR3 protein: CASSQDLPEADTQYF. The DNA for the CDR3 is TGCGCCAGCAGCCAAGACTTACCGGAGGCAGATACGCAGTATTTT.

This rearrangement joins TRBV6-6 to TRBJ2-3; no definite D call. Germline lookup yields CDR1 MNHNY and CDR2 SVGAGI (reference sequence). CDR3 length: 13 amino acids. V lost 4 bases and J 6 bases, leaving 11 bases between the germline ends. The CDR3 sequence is CASSFPEADTQYF. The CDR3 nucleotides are TGTGCCAGCAGTTTCCCAGAGGCGGATACGCAGTATTTT.

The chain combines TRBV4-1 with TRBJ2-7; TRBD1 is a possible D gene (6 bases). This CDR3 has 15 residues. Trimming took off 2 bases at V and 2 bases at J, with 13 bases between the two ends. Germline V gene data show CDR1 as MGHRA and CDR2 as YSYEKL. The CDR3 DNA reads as TGCGCCAGCAGCCAACTGACAGGACGAACCTACGAGCAGTACTTC. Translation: CASSQLTGRTYEQYF.

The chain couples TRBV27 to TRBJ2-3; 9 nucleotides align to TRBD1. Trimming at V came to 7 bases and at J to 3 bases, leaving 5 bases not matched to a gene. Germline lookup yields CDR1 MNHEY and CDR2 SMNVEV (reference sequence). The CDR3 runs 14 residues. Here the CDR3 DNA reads TGTGCCAGCACTCTACAGGGGGCAACAGATACGCAGTATTTT. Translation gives CASTLQGATDTQYF.

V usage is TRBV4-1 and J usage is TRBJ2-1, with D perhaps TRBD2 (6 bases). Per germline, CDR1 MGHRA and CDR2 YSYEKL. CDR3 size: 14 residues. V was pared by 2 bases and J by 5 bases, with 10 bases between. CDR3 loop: CASSQTGTDNEQFF. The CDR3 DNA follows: TGCGCCAGCAGCCAAACCGGGACTGACAATGAGCAGTTCTTC.

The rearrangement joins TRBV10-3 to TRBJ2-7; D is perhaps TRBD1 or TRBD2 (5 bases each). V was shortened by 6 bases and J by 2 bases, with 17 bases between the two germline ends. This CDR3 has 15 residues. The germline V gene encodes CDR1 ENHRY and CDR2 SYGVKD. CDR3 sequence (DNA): TGTGCCATCAGCGAACTCGGGACCGGGACCTACGAGCAGTACTTC. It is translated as CAISELGTGTYEQYF.

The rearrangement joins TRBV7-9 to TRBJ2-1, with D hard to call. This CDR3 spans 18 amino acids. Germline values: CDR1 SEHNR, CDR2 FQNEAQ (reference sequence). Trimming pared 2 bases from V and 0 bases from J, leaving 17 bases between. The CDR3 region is CASSLSLGGVSSYNEQFF. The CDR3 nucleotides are TGTGCCAGCAGCTTATCCCTAGGTGGGGTAAGCTCCTACAATGAGCAGTTCTTC. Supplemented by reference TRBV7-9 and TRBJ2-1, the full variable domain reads DTGVSQNPRHKITKRGQNVTFRCDPISEHNRLYWYRQTLGQGPEFLTYFQNEAQLEKSRLLSDRFSAERPKGSFSTLEIQRTEQGDSAMYLCASSLSLGGVSSYNEQFFGPGTRLTVL.

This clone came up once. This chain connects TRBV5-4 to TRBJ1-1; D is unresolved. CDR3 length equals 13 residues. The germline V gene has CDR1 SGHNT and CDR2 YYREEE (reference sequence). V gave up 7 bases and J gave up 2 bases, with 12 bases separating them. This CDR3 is CASRSRPNTEAFF. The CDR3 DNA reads TGTGCCAGCCGTTCACGCCCAAACACTGAAGCTTTCTTT.

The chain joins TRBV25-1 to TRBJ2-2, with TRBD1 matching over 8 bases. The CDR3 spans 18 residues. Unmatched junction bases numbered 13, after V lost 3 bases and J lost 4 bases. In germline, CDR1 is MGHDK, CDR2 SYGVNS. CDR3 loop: CASSDRQGISVITGELFF. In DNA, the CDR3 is TGTGCCAGCAGTGATCGACAGGGGATATCGGTAATCACCGGGGAGCTGTTTTTT.

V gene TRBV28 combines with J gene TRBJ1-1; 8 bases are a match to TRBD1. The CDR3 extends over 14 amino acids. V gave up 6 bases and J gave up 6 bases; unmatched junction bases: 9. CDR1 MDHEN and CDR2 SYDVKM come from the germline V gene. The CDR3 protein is CASSPFQGAAEAFF. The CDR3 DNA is TGTGCCAGCAGCCCGTTCCAGGGGGCCGCTGAAGCTTTCTTT.

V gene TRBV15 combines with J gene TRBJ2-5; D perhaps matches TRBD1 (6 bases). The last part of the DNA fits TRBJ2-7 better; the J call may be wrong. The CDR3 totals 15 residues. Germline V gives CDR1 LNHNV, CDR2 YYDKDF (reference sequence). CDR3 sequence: CATSARDTMAYEQYF. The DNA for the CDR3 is TGTGCCACCAGCGCCCGGGACACTATGGCCTACGAGCAGTACTTC.

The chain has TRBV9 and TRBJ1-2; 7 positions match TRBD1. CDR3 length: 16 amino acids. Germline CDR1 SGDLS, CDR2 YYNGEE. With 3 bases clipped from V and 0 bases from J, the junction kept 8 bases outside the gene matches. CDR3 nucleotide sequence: TGTGCCAGCAGCGCCGCTTCGAGGGGGCCTAACTATGGCTACACCTTC. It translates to CASSAASRGPNYGYTF. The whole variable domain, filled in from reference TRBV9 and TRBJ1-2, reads DSGVTQTPKHLITATGQRVTLRCSPRSGDLSVYWYQQSLDQGLQFLIQYYNGEERAKGNILERFSAQQFPDLHSELNLSSLELGDSALYFCASSAASRGPNYGYTFGSGTRLTVV.

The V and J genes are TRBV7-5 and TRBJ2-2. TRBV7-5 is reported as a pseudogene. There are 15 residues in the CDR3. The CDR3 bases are TGTGCCAGAAGCTTAGGGGGAAGGAACACCGGGGAGCTGTTTTTT. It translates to CARSLGGRNTGELFF.